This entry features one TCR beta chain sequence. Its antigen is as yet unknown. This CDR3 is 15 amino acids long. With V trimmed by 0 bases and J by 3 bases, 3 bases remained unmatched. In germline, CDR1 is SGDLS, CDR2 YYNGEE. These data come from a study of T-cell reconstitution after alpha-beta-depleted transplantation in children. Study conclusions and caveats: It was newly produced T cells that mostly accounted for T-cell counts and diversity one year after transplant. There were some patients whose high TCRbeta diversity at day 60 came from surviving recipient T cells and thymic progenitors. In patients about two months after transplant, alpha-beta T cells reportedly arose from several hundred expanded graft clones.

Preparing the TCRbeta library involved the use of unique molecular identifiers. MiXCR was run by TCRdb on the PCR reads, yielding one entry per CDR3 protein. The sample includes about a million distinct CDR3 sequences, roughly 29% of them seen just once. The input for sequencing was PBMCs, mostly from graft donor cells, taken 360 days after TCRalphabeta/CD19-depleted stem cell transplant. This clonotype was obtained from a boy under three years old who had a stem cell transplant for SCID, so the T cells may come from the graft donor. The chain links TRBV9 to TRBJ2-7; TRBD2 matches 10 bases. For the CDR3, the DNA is TGTGCCAGCAGCGTAGCTAGCGGGGGCTTCTACGAGCAGTACTTC. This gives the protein CASSVASGGFYEQYF.